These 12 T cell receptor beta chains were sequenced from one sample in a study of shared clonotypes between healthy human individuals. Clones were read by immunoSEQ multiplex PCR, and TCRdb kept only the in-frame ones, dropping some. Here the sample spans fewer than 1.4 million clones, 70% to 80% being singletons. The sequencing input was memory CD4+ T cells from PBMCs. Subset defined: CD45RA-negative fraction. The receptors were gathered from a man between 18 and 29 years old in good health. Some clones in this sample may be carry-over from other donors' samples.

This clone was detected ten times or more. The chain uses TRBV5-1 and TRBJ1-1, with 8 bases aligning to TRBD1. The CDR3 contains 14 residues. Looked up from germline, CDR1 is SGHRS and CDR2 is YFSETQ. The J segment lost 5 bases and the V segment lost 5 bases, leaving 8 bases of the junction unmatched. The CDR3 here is CASSFRQGNTEAFF. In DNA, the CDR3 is TGCGCCAGCAGTTTTAGACAGGGGAATACTGAAGCTTTCTTT.

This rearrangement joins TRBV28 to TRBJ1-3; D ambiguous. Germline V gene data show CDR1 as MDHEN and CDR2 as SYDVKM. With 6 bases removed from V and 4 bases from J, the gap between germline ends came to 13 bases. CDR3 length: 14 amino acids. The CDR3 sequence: CASRLPGSGNTIYF. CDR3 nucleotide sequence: TGTGCCAGCAGACTCCCTGGTTCCGGAAACACCATATATTTT.

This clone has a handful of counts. The CDR3 is CASIGTSGNTIYF. Written as DNA, the CDR3 is TGTGCCAGCATCGGGACATCTGGAAACACCATATATTTT. V and J are TRBV7-9 and TRBJ1-3; tentatively, D is TRBD1 (6 bases). V was shortened by 7 bases and J by 1 base, with 8 bases between the two germline ends. In germline, CDR1 is SEHNR, CDR2 FQNEAQ (reference sequence). The CDR3 sequence is 13 residues long.

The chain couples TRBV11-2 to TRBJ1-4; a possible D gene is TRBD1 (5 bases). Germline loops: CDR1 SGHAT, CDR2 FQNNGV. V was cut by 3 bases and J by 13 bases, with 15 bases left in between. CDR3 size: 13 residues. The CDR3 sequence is CASSFSQNGGLFF. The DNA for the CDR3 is TGTGCCAGCAGCTTTTCTCAAAACGGGGGACTGTTTTTT. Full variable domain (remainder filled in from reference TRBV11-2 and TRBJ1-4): EAGVAQSPRYKIIEKRQSVAFWCNPISGHATLYWYQQILGQGPKLLIQFQNNGVVDDSQLPKDRFSAERLKGVDSTLKIQPAKLEDSAVYLCASSFSQNGGLFFGSGTQLSVL.

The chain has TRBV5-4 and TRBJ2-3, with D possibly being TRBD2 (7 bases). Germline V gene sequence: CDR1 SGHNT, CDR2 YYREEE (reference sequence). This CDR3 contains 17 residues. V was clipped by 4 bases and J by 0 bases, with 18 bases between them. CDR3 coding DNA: TGTGCCAGCAGCCTGGGAAGGGGAGGGGGTAGCACAGATACGCAGTATTTT. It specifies CASSLGRGGGSTDTQYF.

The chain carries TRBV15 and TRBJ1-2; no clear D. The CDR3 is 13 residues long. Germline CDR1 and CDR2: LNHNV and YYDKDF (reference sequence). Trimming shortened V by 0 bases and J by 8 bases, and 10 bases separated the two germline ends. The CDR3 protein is CATSRDIIPGYTF. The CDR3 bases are TGTGCCACCAGCAGAGATATTATCCCGGGCTACACCTTC.

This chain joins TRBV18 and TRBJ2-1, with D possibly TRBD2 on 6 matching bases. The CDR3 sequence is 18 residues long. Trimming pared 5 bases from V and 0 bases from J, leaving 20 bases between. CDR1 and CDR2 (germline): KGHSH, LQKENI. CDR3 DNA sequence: TGTGCCAGCTCATCCACAGGTCCCGGAGGGAGCTCCTACAATGAGCAGTTCTTC. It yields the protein CASSSTGPGGSSYNEQFF.

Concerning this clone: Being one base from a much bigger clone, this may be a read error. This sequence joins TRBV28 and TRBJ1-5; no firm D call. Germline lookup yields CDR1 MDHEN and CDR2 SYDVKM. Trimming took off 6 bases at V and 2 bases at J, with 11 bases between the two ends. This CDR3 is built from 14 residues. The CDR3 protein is CASRRTGGNQPQHF. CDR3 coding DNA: TGTGCCAGCAGGCGGACGGGCGGCAATCAGCCCCAGCATTTT.

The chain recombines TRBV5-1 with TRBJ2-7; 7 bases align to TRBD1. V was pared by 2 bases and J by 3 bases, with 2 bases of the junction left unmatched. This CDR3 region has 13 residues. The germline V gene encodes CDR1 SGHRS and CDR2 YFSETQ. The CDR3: CASSFRGIYEQYF. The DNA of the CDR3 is TGCGCCAGCAGCTTCAGGGGGATCTACGAGCAGTACTTC.

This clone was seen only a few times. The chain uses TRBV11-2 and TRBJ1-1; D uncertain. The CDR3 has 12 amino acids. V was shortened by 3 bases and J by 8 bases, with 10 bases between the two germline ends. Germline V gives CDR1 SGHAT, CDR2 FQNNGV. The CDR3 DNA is TGTGCCAGCAGCTTGGCGAGACGGGAAGCTTTCTTT. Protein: CASSLARREAFF.

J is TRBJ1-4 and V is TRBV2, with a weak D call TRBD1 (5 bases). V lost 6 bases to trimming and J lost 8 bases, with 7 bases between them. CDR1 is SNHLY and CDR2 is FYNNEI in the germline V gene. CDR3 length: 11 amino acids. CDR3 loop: CASRGGEKLFF. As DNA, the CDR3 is TGTGCCAGCAGGGGGGGGGAAAAACTGTTTTTT.

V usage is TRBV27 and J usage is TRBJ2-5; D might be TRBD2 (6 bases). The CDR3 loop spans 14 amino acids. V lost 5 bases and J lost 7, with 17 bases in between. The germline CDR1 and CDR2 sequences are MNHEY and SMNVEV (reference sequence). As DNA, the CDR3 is TGTGCCAGCAGTCTGACCGGGGGTATCGGGACCCAGTACTTC. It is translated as CASSLTGGIGTQYF.